The clone carrying this TCR beta chain was counted between two and nine times. Its antigen remains unknown. These data belong to a study of vaccination and CD4 T cells after COVID-19. On the study more broadly: Post-vaccination specimens were collected at a median of about 66 days following dose two (range 14 to 241). Overlapping peptides covering the spike proteins of SARS-CoV-2, HCoV-NL63, HCoV-OC43 and HCoV-229E were added to stimulate cells. General study findings and limits: Median SARS-CoV-2-reactive clonotype numbers went from roughly 21 to 40; this increase was not significant.

The CDR3 covers 15 residues. Trimming cost V 10 bases and J 4 bases, with 22 bases left between them. CDR1 and CDR2 (germline): MNHNS, SASEGT. Cultured CD4+ T cell DNA was sequenced using the Oncomine TCR Beta short-read assay. TCRdb ran MiXCR on the PCR reads and lists one entry per CDR3 protein. The table has around 10,000 distinct CDR3 sequences, roughly half seen once; the top ten hold around 8.5%. The treatment here: roughly ten-day PBMC culture with coronavirus spike peptide pools or control peptides (ViraFEST assay). A half-volume replacement of the medium with fresh IL-2 medium was performed on days 3 and 7.

This clonotype was sampled from a human donor who had recovered from COVID-19. Sequences were obtained from CD4+ T cells from blood, cultured in vitro. J is TRBJ1-2 and V is TRBV6-1; D might be TRBD1 (6 bases). In nucleotides, the CDR3 is TGTGCCACCCACAAACAAAACGGGACAAGCTATGGCTACACCTTC. Residues: CATHKQNGTSYGYTF.